These 12 T cell receptor beta chains came from one sample sequenced in a study of blood T cell repertoires in COVID-19. Method: immunoSEQ multiplex PCR; TCRdb's copy keeps in-frame clones and lacks some. The data show roughly 410,000 clones, about 87% seen once. Material: peripheral blood. Source of these receptors: a woman aged 55-70 years with COVID-19, enrolled during active disease.

The V and J genes are TRBV11-2 and TRBJ2-7, with TRBD1 matching 7 bases. CDR3 size: 15 residues. Germline assignment: CDR1 SGHAT and CDR2 FQNNGV. V gave up 2 bases and J gave up 4 bases; unmatched junction bases: 8. This CDR3 is CASSLKWDRDYEQYF. The CDR3 DNA reads TGTGCCAGCAGCTTAAAATGGGACAGAGATTACGAGCAGTACTTC.

This chain uses TRBV4-2 with TRBJ2-1; tentative D call: TRBD2 (5 bases). The CDR3 sequence is 15 residues long. The germline gives CDR1 LGHNA, CDR2 YNFKEQ. Trimming took 3 bases from V and 4 from J, leaving 13 bases between them. CDR3 loop: CASSQEAVLYNEQFF. The CDR3 nucleotides read TGTGCCAGCAGCCAGGAGGCGGTCCTGTACAATGAGCAGTTCTTC.

This clone has a handful of counts. The chain joins TRBV28 to TRBJ1-2, with 7 positions matching TRBD1. The CDR3 consists of 17 residues. Losses at the gene ends were 4 bases for V and 1 base for J; bases not matched to a gene: 12. The germline gives CDR1 MDHEN, CDR2 SYDVKM. The chain's CDR3 is CASSSEGAGQVNYGYTF. In nucleotides, the CDR3 is TGTGCCAGCAGTTCCGAGGGGGCCGGGCAAGTTAACTATGGCTACACCTTC.

This chain uses TRBV5-1 with TRBJ1-6, with D possibly matching TRBD1 (6 bases). This CDR3 is built from 14 residues. CDR1 and CDR2 (germline): SGHRS, YFSETQ. Trimming pared 1 base from V and 7 bases from J, leaving 9 bases between. CDR3 DNA sequence: TGCGCCAGCAGCTTGTCAGGGGTCAATTCACCCCTCCACTTT. This sequence encodes CASSLSGVNSPLHF.

This clone showed up just once. The rearrangement joins TRBV5-6 to TRBJ2-2; the match to TRBD1 covers 10 bases. This CDR3 region has 17 residues. V dropped 0 bases and J dropped 7; count of bases not matched to a gene: 9. CDR1 and CDR2 from the germline V gene are SGHDT and YYEEEE. The CDR3 DNA reads TGTGCCAGCAGCTTGGGGGACAGGGGCCTCCGAGGCGGGGAGCTGTTTTTT. Protein product: CASSLGDRGLRGGELFF. The full variable domain, with the rest looked up from reference TRBV5-6 and TRBJ2-2, is DAGVTQSPTHLIKTRGQQVTLRCSPKSGHDTVSWYQQALGQGPQFIFQYYEEEERQRGNFPDRFSGHQFPNYSSELNVNALLLGDSALYLCASSLGDRGLRGGELFFGEGSRLTVL.

V usage is TRBV6-5 and J usage is TRBJ1-3; possible D gene TRBD1, 5 bases. The germline CDR1 and CDR2 sequences are MNHEY and SVGAGI. Trimming pared 4 bases from V and 0 bases from J, leaving 10 bases between. The CDR3 extends over 15 amino acids. DNA of the CDR3: TGTGCCAGCAGTTTCAGGGCCTTCTCTGGAAACACCATATATTTT. This encodes CASSFRAFSGNTIYF.

V is TRBV10-3 and J is TRBJ1-5; the match to TRBD1 covers 7 bases. The germline CDR1 and CDR2 sequences are ENHRY and SYGVKD. The CDR3 spans 13 residues. Trimming took 7 bases from V and 4 from J; bases not matched to a gene: 4. The CDR3: CAITPTGNQPQHF. The DNA of the CDR3 is TGTGCCATCACCCCGACAGGGAATCAGCCCCAGCATTTT.

V gene TRBV12-3 or TRBV12-4 combines with J gene TRBJ1-5; D possibly corresponds to TRBD1 (5 bases). CDR3 size: 13 residues. The V end lost 3 bases, the J end lost 6 bases, and 9 bases lay between the germline ends. The CDR3 DNA reads TGTGCCAGCAGTTTTGGGGCAGGTCAGCCCCAGCATTTT. Translated: CASSFGAGQPQHF.

The chain combines TRBV9 with TRBJ2-7; 7 bases align to TRBD2. The CDR3 length is 14 residues. Germline V gene lookup returns CDR1 SGDLS and CDR2 YYNGEE. Trimming removed 4 bases from V and 3 bases from J; junction bases left unmatched: 7. This chain's CDR3 is CASSRAGLHYEQYF. CDR3 DNA sequence: TGTGCCAGCAGCCGAGCGGGGCTACACTACGAGCAGTACTTC.

The chain combines TRBV5-4 with TRBJ2-5, with 9 nucleotides matching TRBD2. CDR1 is SGHNT, CDR2 YYREEE, per germline (reference sequence). The CDR3 covers 14 residues. With V trimmed by 10 bases and J by 1 base, 8 bases remained unmatched. The CDR3 reads CASGGSGGQETQYF. The CDR3 nucleotides are TGTGCCTCGGGCGGTAGCGGGGGCCAAGAGACCCAGTACTTC.

The chain recombines TRBV6-2 or TRBV6-3 with TRBJ1-2; D remains unclear. The CDR3 length is 12 residues. The germline V gene has CDR1 MNHEY and CDR2 SVGEGT. V was shortened by 3 bases and J by 4 bases, with 6 bases between the two germline ends. The CDR3 loop is CASSYGRYGYTF. The CDR3 nucleotides are TGTGCCAGCAGTTATGGCCGCTATGGCTACACCTTC.

The chain links TRBV6-5 to TRBJ1-2; D is unclear. From germline, CDR1 is MNHEY and CDR2 SVGAGI. The CDR3 is made up of 15 amino acids. Deletions cut 6 bases from V and 6 bases from J, with 20 bases between. In nucleotides, the CDR3 is TGTGCCAGCAGCCGGTTATCCTCGGGGTCTGATGGCTACACCTTC. Its protein is CASSRLSSGSDGYTF.